What follows describes a single T cell receptor beta chain. Antigen specificity is unknown. This sample is part of a study of tumor-infiltrating lymphocytes in localized non-small cell lung cancer. TCRdb's copy holds only in-frame clones and misses some; the assay was immunoSEQ multiplex PCR. In the table there are more than 9,000 clones, around 68% of which are singletons. The CDR3 covers 17 residues. V was cut by 2 bases and J by 0 bases, with 15 bases left in between. Germline CDR1 and CDR2: KGHSH and LQKENI. Notes on the study in general: IM1 and IM2 tumors showed no difference in T-cell fraction. Recurrence-free survival showed no association with tumor T-cell fraction. Different pieces of the same tissue went to different assays, confounding technical variation with intratumor heterogeneity.

What was sequenced was lung tumor tissue. This sequence joins TRBV18 and TRBJ2-3; no clear D gene. The clonotype was recovered from a human donor with non-small cell lung cancer. The CDR3 DNA reads as TGTGCCAGCTCACCAATCATGTTACAGTCGAGCACAGATACGCAGTATTTT. Translation: CASSPIMLQSSTDTQYF.